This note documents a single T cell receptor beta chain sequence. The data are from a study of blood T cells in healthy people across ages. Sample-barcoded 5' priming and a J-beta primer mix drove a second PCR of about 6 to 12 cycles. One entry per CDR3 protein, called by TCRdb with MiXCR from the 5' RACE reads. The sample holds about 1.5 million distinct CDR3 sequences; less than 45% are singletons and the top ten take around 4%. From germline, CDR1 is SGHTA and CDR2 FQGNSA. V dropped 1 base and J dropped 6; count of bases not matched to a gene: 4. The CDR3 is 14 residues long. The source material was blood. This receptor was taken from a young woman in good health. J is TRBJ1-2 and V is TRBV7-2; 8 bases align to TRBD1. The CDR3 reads CASSLGQGRNGYTF. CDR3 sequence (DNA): TGTGCCAGCAGCTTAGGACAGGGGAGGAATGGCTACACCTTC.